This T cell receptor (beta chain) originates from a study of beta chain features in type 1 diabetes. Study-wide results and limits: The study notes PCR might favor shorter templates equally in patients and controls. For Type 1 diabetes patients, all four CD4+ subsets carried TCRB CDR3s that were moderately but significantly shorter.

Of the isolated RNA, all was reverse transcribed, and so the sequenced material was expressed TCRB transcripts. The repertoire was sequenced with immunoSEQ multiplex PCR; TCRdb's copy has only in-frame clones and lacks some. The data show approximately 160,000 clones, less than 9.5% seen once. Purity exceeded 95% in all sorted populations. The germline V and J ends were trimmed by 2 bases and 7 bases, with 7 bases remaining between them. CDR3 length equals 12 residues. Germline CDR1 is SNHLY and CDR2 is FYNNEI. Worth noting for this clone: Its specificity is unknown.

Sequencing was done on a sample of central memory CD4+ T cells from blood. V is TRBV2 and J is TRBJ2-3; TRBD2 is a possible D gene (5 bases). The TCR sequence derives from a woman younger than 35 in good health. CDR3 in amino acids: CASSERGHTQYF. As DNA, the CDR3 is TGTGCCAGCAGTGAACGAGGGCATACGCAGTATTTT. Full variable domain (missing parts from reference TRBV2 and TRBJ2-3): EPEVTQTPSHQVTQMGQEVILRCVPISNHLYFYWYRQILGQKVEFLVSFYNNEISEKSEIFDDQFSVERPDGSNFTLKIRSTKLEDSAMYFCASSERGHTQYFGPGTRLTVL.